This is a list of T cell receptor beta chains from one sample in a study of PD-1 blockade in classical Hodgkin lymphoma. Profiling relied on immunoSEQ multiplex PCR, and the TCRdb table lists in-frame clones only, not all of them. The profile shows 20,000 to 25,000 clones, around 70% of them singletons. The material was peripheral blood mononuclear cells (PBMCs), obtained before the fourth cycle of nivolumab. Every receptor here comes from a human donor with classical Hodgkin lymphoma. The CDR3 runs from the conserved cysteine through the conserved F or W. The D gene is left open where the match is weak. Clone size, where shown, is once, few, many, or a class for clones that have expanded.

TRBD1 TRBJ2-7 few TRBV19 TGTGCCAGTAGTAGACAGGGGGCGGCCTACGAGCAGTACTTC CASSRQGAAYEQYF
TRBD1 TRBJ1-3 NA TRBV7-9 TGTGCCAGCAGCTTAGTTGACAGGGGGGAAGCTTCTGGAAACACCATATATTTT CASSLVDRGEASGNTIYF
TRBD2 TRBJ2-1 NA TRBV28 TGTGCCAGCAGTTCACAAATCCAGCGGGAGCGCGACAATGAGCAGTTCTTC CASSSQIQRERDNEQFF
NA TRBJ2-1 NA TRBV10-3 TGTGCCATCAGTGCTACCGACAGGCGATCCTACAATGAGCAGTTCTTC CAISATDRRSYNEQFF
NA TRBJ1-2 medium-sized TRBV28 TGTGCCAGCAGGGTACAGGGAGCTAACTATGGCTACACCTTC CASRVQGANYGYTF
NA TRBJ1-5 NA TRBV30 TGTGCCTGGAGTGTAGATCGCAATCAGCCCCAGCATTTT CAWSVDRNQPQHF
TRBD1 TRBJ1-1 few TRBV7-2 TGTGCCAGCAGCTTGCAGACAGGGTTGAACACTGAAGCTTTCTTT CASSLQTGLNTEAFF
NA TRBJ1-5 NA TRBV19 TGTGCCAGTAGCCCCTACAGCAATCAGCCCCAGCATTTT CASSPYSNQPQHF
TRBD1 TRBJ2-7 few TRBV25-1 TGTGCCAGCAGGCAGGGGGTTTACGAGCAGTACTTC CASRQGVYEQYF
TRBD2 TRBJ2-7 NA TRBV7-2 TGTGCCAGCAGCTTCTCTAAGCGGGGGGTCTACGAGCAGTACTTC CASSFSKRGVYEQYF
TRBD2 TRBJ2-2 NA TRBV6-5 TGTGCCAGCAGTTACGGGTCGGGAGGGATCGGGGAGCTGTTTTTT CASSYGSGGIGELFF
NA TRBJ1-2 NA TRBV4-3 TGCGCCAGCAGCTCCACAGAGAACTATGGCTACACCTTC CASSSTENYGYTF
NA TRBJ2-2 NA TRBV6-5 TGTGCCAGCAGGCCTCCACTTAACACCGGGGAGCTGTTTTTT CASRPPLNTGELFF
TRBD1 TRBJ1-5 NA TRBV7-9 TGTGCCAGCAGCCCTCCGGGACAGCCTAATCAGCCCCAGCATTTT CASSPPGQPNQPQHF
NA TRBJ1-2 NA TRBV14 TGTGCCAGCAGCGTCAGCCCCGCCGCTTATGGCTACACCTTC CASSVSPAAYGYTF
NA TRBJ1-1 NA TRBV29-1 TGCAGCGTCCACGATACACGGAACACTGAAGCTTTCTTT CSVHDTRNTEAFF
NA TRBJ1-2 few TRBV5-1 TGCGCCAGCAGCTTGGGTCGTTGGGGATCCAACTATGGCTACACCTTC CASSLGRWGSNYGYTF
TRBD1 TRBJ1-5 NA TRBV4-1 TGCGCCAGCAGCCAAGTGTCAGGGGGCAGCAATCAGCCCCAGCATTTT CASSQVSGGSNQPQHF
TRBD2 TRBJ2-1 NA TRBV7-2 TGTGCCAGCAGCTTATTGGGACTAGCGAACAATGAGCAGTTCTTC CASSLLGLANNEQFF
NA TRBJ1-1 few TRBV5-6 TGTGCCAGCAGCTTACAGACGAACACTGAAGCTTTCTTT CASSLQTNTEAFF
TRBD2 TRBJ2-2 NA TRBV18 TGTGCCAGCTCACCCTCTAGCGGGACGGACACCGGGGAGCTGTTTTTT CASSPSSGTDTGELFF
TRBD1 TRBJ2-1 NA TRBV10-3 TGTGCCATCAGTGAATCACAGGGGCTAGTAAATGAGCAGTTCTTC CAISESQGLVNEQFF
NA TRBJ1-1 few TRBV19 TGTGCCAGTAGTATAGGCCAGGGTAGCTGGACTGAAGCTTTCTTT CASSIGQGSWTEAFF
NA TRBJ2-2 NA TRBV5-1 TGCGCCAGCAGCTTGGCGACTAGTACCGGGGAGCTGTTTTTT CASSLATSTGELFF
NA TRBJ2-7 once TRBV11-2 TGTGCCAGCAGCTTAGATCCGCGGGGCTACGAGCAGTACTTC CASSLDPRGYEQYF
TRBD2 TRBJ2-3 NA TRBV6-5 TGTGCCAGCAGTTACCGAGCGGGAGACATTACAAATACGCAGTATTTT CASSYRAGDITNTQYF
TRBD2 TRBJ2-5 few TRBV5-1 TGCGCCAGCAGCTTGGAAGCTAGCGGGGTATCCGGAGAGACCCAGTACTTC CASSLEASGVSGETQYF
NA TRBJ2-7 NA TRBV5-1 TGCGCCAGCAGCAGTAGCGGAGCCACCTACGAGCAGTACTTC CASSSSGATYEQYF
TRBD1 TRBJ2-1 NA TRBV5-8 TGTGCCAGCAGCTTAGTACTAGGGGGCTTTTTCAATGAGCAGTTCTTC CASSLVLGGFFNEQFF
TRBD2 TRBJ2-7 NA TRBV7-2 TGTGCCAGCAGCCCCGGACTAGCGGGGATCTCCTACGAGCAGTACTTC CASSPGLAGISYEQYF
TRBD1 TRBJ1-2 NA TRBV15 TGTGCCACCAGCAAGACAGGGAACTATGGCTACACCTTC CATSKTGNYGYTF
TRBD1 TRBJ1-2 NA TRBV9 TGTGCCAGCAGCCTAGTGGGACAGGGGTTCGGATATGGCTACACCTTC CASSLVGQGFGYGYTF
NA TRBJ2-7 NA TRBV6-6 TGTGCCAGCAGTCAGGGTGTAAGTTACGAGCAGTACTTC CASSQGVSYEQYF
TRBD2 TRBJ2-3 NA TRBV7-2 TGTGCCAGCAGCTTAGCAAGCGGGGGGGCCCCGGATACGCAGTATTTT CASSLASGGAPDTQYF
NA TRBJ2-7 NA TRBV19 TGTGCCAGTAGTCTTCTGGGGCGCGGCAGACACGAGCAGTACTTC CASSLLGRGRHEQYF
NA TRBJ2-2 NA TRBV6-5 TGTGCCAGCAGGCTCCAGGGCACCGGGGAGCTGTTTTTT CASRLQGTGELFF